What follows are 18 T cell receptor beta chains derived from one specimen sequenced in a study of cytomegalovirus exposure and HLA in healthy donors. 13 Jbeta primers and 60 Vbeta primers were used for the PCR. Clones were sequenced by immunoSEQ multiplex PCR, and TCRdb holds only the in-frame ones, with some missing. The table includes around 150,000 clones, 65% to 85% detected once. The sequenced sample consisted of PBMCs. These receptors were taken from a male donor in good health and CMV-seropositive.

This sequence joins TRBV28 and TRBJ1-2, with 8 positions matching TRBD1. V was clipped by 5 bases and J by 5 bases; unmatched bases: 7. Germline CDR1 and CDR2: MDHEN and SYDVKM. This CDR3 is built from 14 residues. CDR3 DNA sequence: TGTGCCAGCAGTCTCGACAGGGGACAATATGGCTACACCTTC. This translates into CASSLDRGQYGYTF.

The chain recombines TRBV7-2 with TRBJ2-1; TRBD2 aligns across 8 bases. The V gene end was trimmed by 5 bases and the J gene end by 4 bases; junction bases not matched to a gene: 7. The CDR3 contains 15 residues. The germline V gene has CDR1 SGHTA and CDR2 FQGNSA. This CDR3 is CASSRWTSLYNEQFF. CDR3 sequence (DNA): TGTGCCAGCAGCCGGTGGACTAGCCTATACAATGAGCAGTTCTTC.

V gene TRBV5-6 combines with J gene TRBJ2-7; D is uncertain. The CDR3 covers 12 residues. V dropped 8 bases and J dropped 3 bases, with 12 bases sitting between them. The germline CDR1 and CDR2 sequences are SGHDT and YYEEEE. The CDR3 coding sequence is TGTGCCAGTCAGACACAGTACTACGAGCAGTACTTC. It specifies CASQTQYYEQYF.

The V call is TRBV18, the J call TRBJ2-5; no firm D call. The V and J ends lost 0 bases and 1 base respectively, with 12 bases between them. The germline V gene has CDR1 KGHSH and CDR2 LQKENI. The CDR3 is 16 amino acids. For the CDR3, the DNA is TGTGCCAGCTCACCACCGGTAGAGCACCTCCAAGAGACCCAGTACTTC. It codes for CASSPPVEHLQETQYF.

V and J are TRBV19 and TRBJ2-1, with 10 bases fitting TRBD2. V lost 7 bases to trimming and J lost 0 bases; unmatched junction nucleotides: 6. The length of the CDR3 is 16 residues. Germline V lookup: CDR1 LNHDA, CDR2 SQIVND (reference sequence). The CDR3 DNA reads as TGTGCCAGTATGGGAAGCGGGAGGGCCTCCTACAATGAGCAGTTCTTC. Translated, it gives CASMGSGRASYNEQFF.

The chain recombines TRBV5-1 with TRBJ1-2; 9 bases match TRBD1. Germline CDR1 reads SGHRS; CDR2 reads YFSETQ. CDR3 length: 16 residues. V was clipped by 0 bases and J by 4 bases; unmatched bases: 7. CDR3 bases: TGCGCCAGCAGCTTGGAGGTCCAGGACAGGGGCTATGGCTACACCTTC. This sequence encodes CASSLEVQDRGYGYTF.

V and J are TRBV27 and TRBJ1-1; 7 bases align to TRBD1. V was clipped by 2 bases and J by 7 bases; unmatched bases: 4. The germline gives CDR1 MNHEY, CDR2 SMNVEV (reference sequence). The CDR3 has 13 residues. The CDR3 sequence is CASSLVRGSEAFF. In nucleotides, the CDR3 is TGTGCCAGCAGTTTAGTCAGGGGGAGTGAAGCTTTCTTT.

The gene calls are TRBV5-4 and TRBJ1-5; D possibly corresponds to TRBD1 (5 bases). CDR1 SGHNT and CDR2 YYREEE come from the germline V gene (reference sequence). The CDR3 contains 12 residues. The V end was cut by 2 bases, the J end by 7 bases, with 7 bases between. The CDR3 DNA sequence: TGTGCCAGCAGCTTTTGGGGCCAGCCCCAGCATTTT. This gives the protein CASSFWGQPQHF. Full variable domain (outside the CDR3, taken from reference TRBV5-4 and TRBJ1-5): ETGVTQSPTHLIKTRGQQVTLRCSSQSGHNTVSWYQQALGQGPQFIFQYYREEENGRGNFPPRFSGLQFPNYSSELNVNALELDDSALYLCASSFWGQPQHFGDGTRLSIL.

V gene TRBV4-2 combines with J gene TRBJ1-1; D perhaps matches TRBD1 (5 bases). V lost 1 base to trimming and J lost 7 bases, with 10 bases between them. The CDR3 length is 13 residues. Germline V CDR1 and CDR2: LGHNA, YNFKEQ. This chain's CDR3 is CASSQVQGIEAFF. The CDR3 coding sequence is TGTGCCAGCAGCCAAGTCCAGGGCATTGAAGCTTTCTTT.

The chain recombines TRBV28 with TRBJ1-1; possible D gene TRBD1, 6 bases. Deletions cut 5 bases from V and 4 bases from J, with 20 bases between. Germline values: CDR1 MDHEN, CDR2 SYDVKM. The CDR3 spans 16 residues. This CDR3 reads CASSLYPRGSGTEAFF. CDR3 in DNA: TGTGCCAGCAGTCTATACCCGAGGGGGAGTGGCACTGAAGCTTTCTTT.

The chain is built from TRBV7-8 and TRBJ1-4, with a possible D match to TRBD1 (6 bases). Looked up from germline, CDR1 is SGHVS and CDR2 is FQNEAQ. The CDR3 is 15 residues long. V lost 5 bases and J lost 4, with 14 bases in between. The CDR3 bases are TGTGCCAGCAGCGCACGACAGGCGCTTAATGAAAAACTGTTTTTT. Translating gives CASSARQALNEKLFF.

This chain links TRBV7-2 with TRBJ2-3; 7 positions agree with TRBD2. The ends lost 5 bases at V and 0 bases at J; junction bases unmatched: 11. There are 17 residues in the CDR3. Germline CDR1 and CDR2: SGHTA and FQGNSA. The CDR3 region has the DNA TGTGCCAGCAGCCCCTGGGGTCGCGGGGGTAGCACAGATACGCAGTATTTT. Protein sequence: CASSPWGRGGSTDTQYF.

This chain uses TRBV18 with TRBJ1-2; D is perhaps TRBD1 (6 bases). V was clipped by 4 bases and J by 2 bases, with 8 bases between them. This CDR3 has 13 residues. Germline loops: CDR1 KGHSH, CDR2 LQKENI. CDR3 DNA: TGTGCCAGCTCACTACAGGGAAACTATGGCTACACCTTC. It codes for CASSLQGNYGYTF.

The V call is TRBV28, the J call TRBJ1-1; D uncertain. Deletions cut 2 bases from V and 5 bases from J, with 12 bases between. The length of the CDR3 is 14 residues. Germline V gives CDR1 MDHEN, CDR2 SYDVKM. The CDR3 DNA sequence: TGTGCCAGCAGTTTAATTGCGTCGAGGACTGAAGCTTTCTTT. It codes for CASSLIASRTEAFF. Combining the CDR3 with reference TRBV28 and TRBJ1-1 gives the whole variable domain DVKVTQSSRYLVKRTGEKVFLECVQDMDHENMFWYRQDPGLGLRLIYFSYDVKMKEKGDIPEGYSVSREKKERFSLILESASTNQTSMYLCASSLIASRTEAFFGQGTRLTVV.

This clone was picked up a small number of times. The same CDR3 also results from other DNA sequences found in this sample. The CDR3 reads CASSLALAGTDTQYF. In nucleotides, the CDR3 is TGCGCCAGCAGCTTGGCCTTGGCGGGCACAGATACGCAGTATTTT. The chain carries TRBV5-1 and TRBJ2-3, with D unclear. The CDR3 is 15 residues long. Trimming removed 0 bases from V and 1 base from J, with 9 bases in between. Germline CDR1 is SGHRS and CDR2 is YFSETQ.

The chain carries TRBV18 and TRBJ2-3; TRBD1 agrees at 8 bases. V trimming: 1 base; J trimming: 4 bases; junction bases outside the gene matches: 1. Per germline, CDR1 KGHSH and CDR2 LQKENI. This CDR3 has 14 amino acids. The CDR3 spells CASSPLDRADTQYF. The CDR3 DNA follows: TGTGCCAGCTCACCACTGGACAGGGCAGATACGCAGTATTTT.

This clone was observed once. The CDR3 DNA reads as TGTGCCAGCAGCTTGGGGGCAGGGGATGGTCTGTTTTTT. As protein: CASSLGAGDGLFF. This chain joins TRBV5-6 and TRBJ1-4, with D possibly matching TRBD1 (6 bases). The CDR3 covers 13 residues. V was shortened by 0 bases and J by 14 bases, with 14 bases between the two germline ends. Germline CDR1 reads SGHDT; CDR2 reads YYEEEE.

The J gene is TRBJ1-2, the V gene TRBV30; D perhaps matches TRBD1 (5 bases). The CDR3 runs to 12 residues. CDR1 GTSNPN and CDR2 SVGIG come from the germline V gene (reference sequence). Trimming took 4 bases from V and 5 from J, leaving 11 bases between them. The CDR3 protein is CAWTLGGYGYTF. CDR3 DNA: TGTGCCTGGACCCTGGGGGGGTATGGCTACACCTTC.